This T cell receptor (beta chain) was sequenced for a study of technical replicates of blood from several donors (dated by TCRdb to about 2017). Libraries were built with the immunoSEQ multiplex PCR assay. The clones in this table, taken by TCRdb from immuneACCESS, are in-frame only. Not every clone is retained; where verified, under half of the shortfall comes from an unresolved V gene, and the cause of the rest is unknown. The sample yields roughly 56,000 clones; 80% to 90% were counted once. Together, the top ten hold roughly 5% of the sample. There are 16 amino acids in the CDR3, from cysteine to phenylalanine inclusive. Just the 48-base CDR3 DNA is kept, in frame starting at base 1. From the germline V gene (reference sequence), CDR1 is LNHDA and CDR2 is SQIVND. V lost 5 bases and J lost 1 base; the stretch between them is 18 bases long. Comments on this clone: The antigen it binds to is not known. There are no base qualities to consult, and no much larger clone falls within one base.

Sequenced sample: PBMCs. The chain is made from TRBV19 and TRBJ2-7; tentative D gene TRBD2, with 6 bases matching. The source is a human donor in good health. Some clones in this sample may be carry-over from other donors' samples. The nucleotides read TGTGCCAGTAGTGTCGGCGCGGGACTCGCTTCCTACGAGCAGTACTTC. Protein translation: CASSVGAGLASYEQYF.